Below are 19 T cell receptor beta chains sequenced from a single sample in a study of human T cells and chemical hapten exposure. Time point specified: pre-sensitization, week 0. Treatment given: therapeutic diphenylcyclopropenone sensitization with weekly scalp DPC. TCRdb recomputed calls from the RACE reads with MiXCR, one row per CDR3 protein. The table shows roughly 88,000 distinct CDR3 sequences, with around 10% occurring only once. The sequences come from whole blood, collected in connection with sensitization to the hapten diphenylcyclopropenone (DPC). The receptors come from a woman aged 40 to 50 with alopecia areata. Some clones in this sample may be carry-over from other donors' samples.

At least ten counts were recorded for this clonotype. V usage is TRBV7-8 and J usage is TRBJ1-2; D is undetermined. Germline V gene data show CDR1 as SGHVS and CDR2 as FQNEAQ. V was cut by 1 base and J by 5 bases, with 14 bases left in between. The CDR3 loop spans 15 amino acids. CDR3 bases: TGTGCCAGCAGCTTAGGAGGCTCGGCCGTATATGGCTACACCTTC. Translating gives CASSLGGSAVYGYTF.

This clonotype was observed many times. The rearrangement joins TRBV9 to TRBJ2-3; 9 bases agree with TRBD1. Germline V gives CDR1 SGDLS, CDR2 YYNGEE. Trimming took 3 bases from V and 2 from J; bases not matched to a gene: 4. There are 15 residues in the CDR3. CDR3 protein: CASSAGQGNTDTQYF. The CDR3 bases are TGTGCCAGCAGCGCGGGACAGGGCAACACAGATACGCAGTATTTT.

This clonotype was found a few times. The genes are TRBV6-2 or TRBV6-3 and TRBJ2-2, with TRBD2 matching 7 bases. The CDR3 is made up of 15 amino acids. Germline CDR1 is MNHEY and CDR2 is SVGEGT. Unmatched junction bases numbered 7, after V lost 5 bases and J lost 4 bases. Here the CDR3 reads CASSPTSLGTGELFF. The CDR3 nucleotides read TGTGCCAGCAGTCCGACTAGCCTGGGCACCGGGGAGCTGTTTTTT.

Many counts were recorded for this clonotype. The V gene is TRBV7-6, the J gene TRBJ1-5; 7 positions agree with TRBD1. The CDR3 has 16 residues. The trim removed 1 base at V and 4 bases at J, leaving 7 bases unmatched. The germline V gene encodes CDR1 SGHVS and CDR2 FNYEAQ. In DNA form, the CDR3 reads TGTGCCAGCAGCTTAGGAGACAGGGAAGCAAATCAGCCCCAGCATTTT. This translates into CASSLGDREANQPQHF.

This clonotype was counted only a few times. V usage is TRBV3-1 and J usage is TRBJ2-7, with TRBD2 matching over 10 bases. The germline CDR1 and CDR2 sequences are LGHDT and YNNKEL (reference sequence). The CDR3 is 16 residues long. The V segment lost 4 bases and the J segment 4 bases; nucleotides outside the gene matches: 10. The CDR3 DNA sequence: TGTGCCAGCAGCCCTCGCCTAGCGGGGGCCTCTTACGAGCAGTACTTC. Translating gives CASSPRLAGASYEQYF.

Regarding this clonotype: A much more abundant neighbour one base away suggests this may be a read error. The genes are TRBV19 and TRBJ2-4, with 11 bases fitting TRBD2. The length of the CDR3 is 16 residues. Germline loops: CDR1 LNHDA, CDR2 SQIVND (reference sequence). This CDR3 reads CASSIPASGGKNIQCF. CDR3 DNA sequence: TGTGCCAGTAGTATACCAGCTAGCGGGGGGAAGAACATTCAGTGCTTC.

This clonotype was detected many times. This sequence joins TRBV5-1 and TRBJ2-1; tentatively, D is TRBD2 (6 bases). V dropped 4 bases and J dropped 5 bases, with 13 bases sitting between them. Germline CDR1 reads SGHRS; CDR2 reads YFSETQ. The CDR3 runs 14 residues. The CDR3 DNA reads as TGCGCCAGCAGCCCCGGGGGTGGGGACAATGAGCAGTTCTTC. Translating it yields CASSPGGGDNEQFF.

This clonotype was detected a few times. CDR3 region: CASSPVRVRAGATYEQYF. In nucleotides, the CDR3 is TGTGCCAGCAGCCCCGTAAGAGTTCGAGCGGGAGCCACCTACGAGCAGTACTTC. The rearrangement uses TRBV7-9 and TRBJ2-7, with 8 bases identical to TRBD2. The CDR3 extends over 18 amino acids. Trimming took 5 bases from V and 2 from J; bases not matched to a gene: 17. Germline loops: CDR1 SEHNR, CDR2 FQNEAQ (reference sequence).

This clonotype was seen more than once but under ten times. V and J are TRBV15 and TRBJ2-3; TRBD2 matches at 8 bases. Germline V CDR1 and CDR2: LNHNV, YYDKDF (reference sequence). Unmatched junction bases numbered 0, after V lost 6 bases and J lost 1 base. The CDR3 is 13 amino acids. CDR3 residues: CATRRGGTDTQYF. CDR3 nucleotide sequence: TGTGCCACCAGGCGGGGGGGCACAGATACGCAGTATTTT.

Many counts were recorded for this clonotype. The chain links TRBV6-2 or TRBV6-3 to TRBJ1-5, with a weak D call TRBD1 (5 bases). Germline values: CDR1 MNHEY, CDR2 SVGEGT. This CDR3 contains 15 residues. Trimming stripped 4 bases from V and 9 bases from J, with 19 bases between. The CDR3 here is CASSSHGATGRPQHF. CDR3 coding DNA: TGTGCCAGCAGTTCCCACGGGGCAACGGGACGGCCCCAGCATTTT.

About this clonotype: This sequence may be a read error, since a much larger clone differs from it by one base. This rearrangement joins TRBV21-1 to TRBJ2-3; the D call in the table, TRBD1, was not verified against the DNA. TRBV21-1 is termed a pseudogene. The CDR3 sequence is 19 residues long. CDR3 DNA: TGTGCCGGCAGCAAATCAGTCTCCCCCCTCTCCCACCCCACAGATACGCAGTATTTT. Its protein is CAGSKSVSPLSHPTDTQYF.

This clonotype appeared a few times. The chain is built from TRBV7-6 and TRBJ1-1; 7 nucleotides align to TRBD1. The length of the CDR3 is 14 residues. CDR1 and CDR2 (germline): SGHVS, FNYEAQ. Trimming removed 4 bases from V and 4 bases from J; junction bases left unmatched: 6. The CDR3 is CASSSQGSSTEAFF. The CDR3, as DNA: TGTGCCAGCAGCTCACAGGGGTCTAGCACTGAAGCTTTCTTT.

This clonotype was counted ten times or more. V is TRBV7-9 and J is TRBJ2-3; D call uncertain. The V and J ends lost 2 bases and 2 bases respectively, with 8 bases between them. The CDR3 covers 14 residues. In germline, CDR1 is SEHNR, CDR2 FQNEAQ (reference sequence). The CDR3 DNA follows: TGTGCCAGCAGCTTAACAGCAAACACAGATACGCAGTATTTT. Translating it yields CASSLTANTDTQYF.

The V gene is TRBV29-1, the J gene TRBJ2-1, with 9 bases matching TRBD2. J lost 6 bases, V lost 4 bases, and 4 bases had no gene match. Germline CDR1 and CDR2: SQVTM and ANQGSEA. The CDR3 sequence is 13 residues long. CDR3 region: CSVGRGGRNEQFF. As DNA, the CDR3 is TGCAGCGTTGGGCGGGGGGGCCGCAATGAGCAGTTCTTC.

The chain combines TRBV5-4 with TRBJ1-2; 8 positions agree with TRBD1. The CDR3 sequence is 13 residues long. CDR1 SGHNT and CDR2 YYREEE come from the germline V gene (reference sequence). The V segment lost 4 bases and the J segment 6 bases; nucleotides outside the gene matches: 5. The CDR3 protein is CASSPTGVDGYTF. Here the CDR3 DNA reads TGTGCCAGCAGCCCGACAGGGGTCGATGGCTACACCTTC.

This clonotype was detected ten times or more. This sequence joins TRBV5-8 and TRBJ2-2; D is perhaps TRBD2 (5 bases). The CDR3 runs to 14 residues. The ends were cut back, 1 base at V and 5 bases at J, with 9 bases in the middle. The germline gives CDR1 SGHTS, CDR2 YDEGEE. The CDR3 is CASSLTGKTGELFF. In DNA, the CDR3 is TGTGCCAGCAGCTTGACCGGGAAAACCGGGGAGCTGTTTTTT.

This clonotype was counted at least ten times. The gene calls are TRBV20-1 and TRBJ2-7, with D perhaps matching TRBD1 (5 bases). There are 14 residues in the CDR3. Germline assignment: CDR1 DFQATT and CDR2 SNEGSKA (reference sequence). With 1 base removed from V and 3 bases from J, the gap between germline ends came to 13 bases. The CDR3 loop reads CSARVARQYYEQYF. CDR3 nucleotides: TGCAGTGCTAGAGTAGCACGACAGTACTACGAGCAGTACTTC.

This chain connects TRBV4-3 to TRBJ1-6, with 8 nucleotides matching TRBD1. Germline CDR1 LGHNA, CDR2 YSLEER. The CDR3 is made up of 16 amino acids. V lost 1 base, J lost 10 bases, and 9 bases stayed unmatched. The CDR3 reads CASSQGQGAMGSPLHF. The CDR3 region has the DNA TGCGCCAGCAGCCAAGGTCAGGGGGCCATGGGCTCACCCCTCCACTTT.

The chain links TRBV6-1 to TRBJ2-1; a weak D match, TRBD1 (5 bases). The CDR3 spans 16 residues. Germline values: CDR1 MNHNS, CDR2 SASEGT. V was trimmed by 0 bases and J by 0 bases, leaving 9 bases between them. CDR3 DNA: TGTGCCAGCAGTGAAGCTGACAGTACCTCCTACAATGAGCAGTTCTTC. This translates into CASSEADSTSYNEQFF.